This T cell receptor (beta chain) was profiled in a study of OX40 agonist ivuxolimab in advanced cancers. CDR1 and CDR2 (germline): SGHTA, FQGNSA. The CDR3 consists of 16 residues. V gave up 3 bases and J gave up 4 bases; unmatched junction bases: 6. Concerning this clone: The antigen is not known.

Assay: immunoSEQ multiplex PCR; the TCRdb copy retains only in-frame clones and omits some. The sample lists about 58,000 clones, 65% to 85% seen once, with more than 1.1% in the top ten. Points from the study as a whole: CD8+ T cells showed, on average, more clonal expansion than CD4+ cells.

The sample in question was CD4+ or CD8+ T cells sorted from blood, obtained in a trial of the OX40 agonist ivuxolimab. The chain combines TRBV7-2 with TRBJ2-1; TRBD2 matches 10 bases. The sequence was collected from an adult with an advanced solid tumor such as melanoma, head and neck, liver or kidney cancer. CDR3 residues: CASSFDSAGGYNEQFF. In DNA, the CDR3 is TGTGCCAGCAGCTTCGATTCAGCGGGGGGGTACAATGAGCAGTTCTTC.